The present entry profiles one T cell receptor (beta chain) with its context. Its antigen is still unknown. This sample is part of a study of early T cells in non-severe SARS-CoV-2 infection. On the study more broadly: Sequenced material consisted of bulk RNA (from unsorted whole blood), and chains were unpaired. Study-level results: Comparison of clonotypes with VDJdb favored anti-spike CD8 responses while missing private and CD4 specificities.

Researchers attached unique molecular identifiers to individual cDNA molecules. Each CDR3 protein is one row after TCRdb ran MiXCR on the 5' RACE reads. The top ten clones hold 3.6% of a sample with fewer than 80,000 distinct CDR3 sequences, 3.5% to 6% of them seen once. Germline V gene lookup returns CDR1 DFQATT and CDR2 SNEGSKA (reference sequence). The CDR3 covers 18 residues. Trimming stripped 5 bases from V and 0 bases from J, with 23 bases between. Sequenced here: whole blood, sampled at baseline. The clonotype was recovered from an adult who was a healthcare worker with PCR-confirmed SARS-CoV-2 infection or an uninfected control (not recorded which). The donor label of this sample is uncertain. This chain connects TRBV20-1 to TRBJ2-1, with TRBD1 as a possible D gene (6 bases). The CDR3 is CSALAPRGDTPSYNEQFF. In nucleotides, the CDR3 is TGCAGTGCTTTAGCCCCCAGGGGAGACACCCCCTCCTACAATGAGCAGTTCTTC.